The 10 T cell receptor beta chains below were found in one sample sequenced in a study of T cell responses to AZD1222 COVID-19 vaccine (dated by TCRdb to the early 2020s). The library was generated by the immunoSEQ multiplex PCR assay. The table was pulled from immuneACCESS by TCRdb, which kept in-frame rearrangements only. Such tables lose some clones; where checked, under half of the loss comes from unresolved V genes, and the rest has no known cause. A total of 35,000 or so clones appear in this sample, roughly nine tenths of them only once. The ten largest make up roughly 7% of the sample. The time point label on this specimen signifies: baseline before first vaccination. The source was peripheral blood, collected on day 0 of AZD1222 vaccination. Source of these receptors: an adult in good health.

The chain combines TRBV23-1 with TRBJ2-3; D is possibly TRBD1 (5 bases). TRBV23-1 has ORF status, its function being uncertain. The CDR3 spans 18 residues. Trimming took 6 bases from V and 4 from J, leaving 26 bases between them. The CDR3 here is CASSQKKDSGHPPDTQYF. The CDR3 DNA reads TGCGCCAGCAGCCAAAAAAAAGATTCAGGGCACCCCCCAGATACGCAGTATTTT.

This chain links TRBV19 with TRBJ2-7, with no clear D. Germline V lookup: CDR1 LNHDA, CDR2 SQIVND (reference sequence). CDR3 length: 13 amino acids. V gave up 1 base and J gave up 3 bases, with 7 bases separating them. The DNA for the CDR3 is TGTGCCAGTAGTATAGCGAGAGACTACGAGCAGTACTTC. Protein sequence: CASSIARDYEQYF.

The rearrangement joins TRBV15 to TRBJ1-3, with TRBD1 matching over 7 bases. The germline V gene has CDR1 LNHNV and CDR2 YYDKDF (reference sequence). The CDR3 runs to 15 residues. The ends lost 5 bases at V and 0 bases at J; junction bases unmatched: 4. CDR3 coding DNA: TGTGCCACCAGCGGCACAGGGGCCTCTGGAAACACCATATATTTT. Amino acid sequence: CATSGTGASGNTIYF.

The V call is TRBV18, the J call TRBJ1-2; a possible D gene is TRBD1 (6 bases). CDR1 is KGHSH and CDR2 is LQKENI in the germline V gene. This CDR3 has 14 residues. V dropped 1 base and J dropped 8 bases, with 14 bases sitting between them. The CDR3 region has the DNA TGTGCCAGCTCACCACTTTTACAGGGTGGAGGCTACACCTTC. The encoded protein is CASSPLLQGGGYTF.

In this sample, this clone turned up a few times. The V and J genes are TRBV7-9 and TRBJ2-1; the D is unclear. Germline V gene data show CDR1 as SEHNR and CDR2 as FQNEAQ (reference sequence). This CDR3 spans 14 amino acids. Trimming stripped 5 bases from V and 6 bases from J, with 14 bases between. CDR3 amino acids: CASSLEWAGNEQFF. The DNA of the CDR3 is TGTGCCAGCAGCCTAGAGTGGGCTGGCAATGAGCAGTTCTTC.

The chain is built from TRBV6-5 and TRBJ1-2; D is unclear. The germline gives CDR1 MNHEY, CDR2 SVGAGI. V was cut by 7 bases and J by 6 bases, with 18 bases left in between. This CDR3 comprises 14 residues. The CDR3 here is CASTSRGSGDGYTF. Written as DNA, the CDR3 is TGTGCCAGCACCTCACGGGGTTCGGGCGATGGCTACACCTTC.

This clone was seen once. The rearrangement uses TRBV10-3 and TRBJ2-2; a weak D match, TRBD1 (6 bases). The CDR3 is 17 residues long. Per germline, CDR1 ENHRY and CDR2 SYGVKD. Trimming removed 5 bases at V and 3 bases at J, with 19 bases between. In DNA form, the CDR3 reads TGTGCCATCAGTCGATCCGGGCCAGGGGAATACACCGGGGAGCTGTTTTTT. Residues: CAISRSGPGEYTGELFF.

This clone was observed a few times. The gene calls are TRBV6-1 and TRBJ2-6; D ambiguous. Deletions cut 0 bases from V and 0 bases from J, with 3 bases between. The CDR3 length is 15 residues. The germline gives CDR1 MNHNS, CDR2 SASEGT. CDR3 sequence reads: CASSEANSGANVLTF. In nucleotides, the CDR3 is TGTGCCAGCAGTGAAGCCAACTCTGGGGCCAACGTCCTGACTTTC.

The chain links TRBV3-1 (or the pseudogene TRBV3-2) to TRBJ2-5; D not certain. V gave up 0 bases and J gave up 2 bases, with 10 bases separating them. Germline assignment: CDR1 LGHDT and CDR2 YNNKEL (reference sequence). This CDR3 comprises 15 residues. The DNA of the CDR3 is TGTGCCAGCAGCCAAGAGGGTAGCAGGCAAGAGACCCAGTACTTC. Its translation: CASSQEGSRQETQYF.

The chain uses TRBV12-5 and TRBJ2-1; 7 bases are shared with TRBD2. There are 13 residues in the CDR3. V shed 7 bases and J 8 bases; nucleotides not matched to a gene: 8. Per germline, CDR1 LGHNT and CDR2 FRNRAP. CDR3 coding DNA: TGTGCTAGTGCCTTGGGAGCGGGGTATGAGCAGTTCTTC. This codes for CASALGAGYEQFF.